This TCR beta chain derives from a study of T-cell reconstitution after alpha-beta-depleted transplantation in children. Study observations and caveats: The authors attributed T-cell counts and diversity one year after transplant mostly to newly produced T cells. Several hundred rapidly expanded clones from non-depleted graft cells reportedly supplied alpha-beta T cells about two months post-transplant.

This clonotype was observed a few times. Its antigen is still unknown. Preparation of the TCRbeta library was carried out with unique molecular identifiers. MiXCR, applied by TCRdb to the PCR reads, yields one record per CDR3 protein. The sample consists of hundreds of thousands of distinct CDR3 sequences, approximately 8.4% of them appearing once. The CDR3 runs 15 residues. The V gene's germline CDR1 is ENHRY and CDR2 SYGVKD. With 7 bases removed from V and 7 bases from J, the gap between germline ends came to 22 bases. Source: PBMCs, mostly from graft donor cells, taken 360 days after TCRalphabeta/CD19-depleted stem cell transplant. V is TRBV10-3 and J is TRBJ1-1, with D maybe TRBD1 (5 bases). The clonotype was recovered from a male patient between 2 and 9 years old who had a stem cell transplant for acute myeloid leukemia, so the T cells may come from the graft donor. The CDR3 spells CAINSAPPGTSEAFF. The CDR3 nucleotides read TGTGCCATCAACTCCGCCCCCCCGGGGACTAGTGAAGCTTTCTTT.